This T cell receptor beta chain originates from a study of blood T cell repertoires in COVID-19. As for the study in general: COVID-19 samples collected from the United States, Italy and Spain covered acute and convalescent phases.

The J segment lost 4 bases and the V segment lost 3 bases, leaving 9 bases of the junction unmatched. The CDR3 contains 16 residues. Germline V gives CDR1 SEHNR, CDR2 FQNEAQ (reference sequence). Method: immunoSEQ multiplex PCR; TCRdb's copy keeps in-frame clones and lacks some. The table shows 120,000 or so clones, with around 79% occurring only once. The chain employs TRBV7-9 and TRBJ2-7; 10 nucleotides line up with TRBD2. This TCR came from a man between 65 and 79 years old with acute or convalescent COVID-19. Sequencing was performed on peripheral blood. CDR3 DNA sequence: TGTGCCAGCAGCTTGGGTGGCGTAGCGGGGGGATACGAGCAGTACTTC. Translating gives CASSLGGVAGGYEQYF.